Following are 14 T cell receptor beta chains from one sample sequenced in a study of identical twins. Using its own MiXCR run on the 5' RACE reads, TCRdb lists one record per CDR3 protein. Among some 560,000 distinct CDR3 sequences listed, just under 10% were seen once. The data also belong to a second study, concerning yellow fever vaccine responses in identical twins.

Sequenced material: PBMCs. The receptors were sampled from a woman between 18 and 29 years old in good health.

This clonotype was seen many times. The genes are TRBV25-1 and TRBJ2-7, with 7 bases aligning to TRBD2. The ends lost 6 bases at V and 4 bases at J; junction bases unmatched: 6. The germline gives CDR1 MGHDK, CDR2 SYGVNS. This CDR3 spans 13 amino acids. CDR3 loop: CASSPTSVYEQYF. The CDR3 DNA reads TGTGCCAGCAGCCCTACTAGCGTGTACGAGCAGTACTTC.

The chain has TRBV27 and TRBJ2-3; the match to TRBD2 covers 7 bases. The V segment lost 3 bases and the J segment 5 bases; nucleotides outside the gene matches: 5. The CDR3 is 14 amino acids. Germline-derived CDR1 and CDR2 are MNHEY and SMNVEV (reference sequence). Written as DNA, the CDR3 is TGTGCCAGCAGTTTGTTAGGGAGGGTAGATACGCAGTATTTT. It codes for CASSLLGRVDTQYF.

The sample holds a few counts of this clonotype. This chain links TRBV7-8 with TRBJ2-2; TRBD2 matches 7 bases. In germline, CDR1 is SGHVS, CDR2 FQNEAQ. CDR3 length: 18 amino acids. Trimming at V came to 0 bases and at J to 0 bases, leaving 7 bases not matched to a gene. The CDR3 reads CASSLAKLAETNTGELFF. CDR3 DNA sequence: TGTGCCAGCAGCTTAGCGAAGCTAGCGGAGACGAACACCGGGGAGCTGTTTTTT.

This clonotype appeared a few times. The rearrangement uses TRBV7-9 and TRBJ2-3; 8 bases match TRBD1. Trimming cost V 6 bases and J 6 bases; bases outside gene matches: 11. The CDR3 loop spans 15 amino acids. Germline V gives CDR1 SEHNR, CDR2 FQNEAQ (reference sequence). The CDR3 coding sequence is TGTGCCAGCAGTATTAGCCGGGACAGGAAGGATACGCAGTATTTT. Translation gives CASSISRDRKDTQYF.

This clonotype showed up just a few times. V and J are TRBV20-1 and TRBJ2-3; 9 bases agree with TRBD1. Germline CDR1 reads DFQATT; CDR2 reads SNEGSKA (reference sequence). Losses at the gene ends were 6 bases for V and 3 bases for J; bases not matched to a gene: 19. This CDR3 region has 18 residues. DNA for the CDR3: TGCAGTGCCCCAACCTCCATCACAGGGGGCGGCTTGACAGATACGCAGTATTTT. Residues: CSAPTSITGGGLTDTQYF.

This clonotype was seen a few times. The chain employs TRBV20-1 and TRBJ2-7, with a weak D call TRBD2 (5 bases). V was cut by 1 base and J by 5 bases, with 12 bases left in between. This CDR3 comprises 13 residues. Germline loops: CDR1 DFQATT, CDR2 SNEGSKA (reference sequence). The CDR3 sequence: CSARGGVRNEQYF. CDR3 nucleotide sequence: TGCAGTGCTAGAGGGGGAGTGCGGAACGAGCAGTACTTC.

The chain couples TRBV3-1 to TRBJ2-7; 9 bases align to TRBD1. This CDR3 has 15 residues. Trimming cost V 4 bases and J 7 bases; bases outside gene matches: 11. Per germline, CDR1 LGHDT and CDR2 YNNKEL (reference sequence). In DNA, the CDR3 is TGTGCCAGCAGCCCTCCGAACAGGGGGCGGTTTGAGCAGTACTTC. Its protein is CASSPPNRGRFEQYF.

This clonotype was observed a few times. This chain uses TRBV15 with TRBJ2-1, with 14 positions matching TRBD2. The CDR3 contains 16 residues. After removal of 2 bases from V and 8 bases from J, the junction contained 5 bases not matched to a gene. CDR1 and CDR2 (germline): LNHNV, YYDKDF (reference sequence). The CDR3 is CATSRPGLAGVDEQFF. The CDR3 bases are TGTGCCACCAGCAGACCGGGACTAGCGGGAGTGGATGAGCAGTTCTTC.

There are a few counts of this clonotype. V usage is TRBV6-5 and J usage is TRBJ1-1, with 10 bases identical to TRBD1. Germline values: CDR1 MNHEY, CDR2 SVGAGI. This CDR3 is built from 17 residues. V lost 4 bases and J lost 5; bases outside the gene matches: 13. The CDR3 sequence is CASSFNPPGQGRTEAFF. Here the CDR3 DNA reads TGTGCCAGCAGTTTCAATCCTCCGGGACAGGGGCGGACTGAAGCTTTCTTT.

This clonotype was counted at least ten times. The chain employs TRBV5-1 and TRBJ2-2; no clear D gene. The CDR3 runs 15 residues. V shed 4 bases and J shed 1 base, with 11 bases lying between them. CDR1 and CDR2 (germline): SGHRS, YFSETQ. The chain's CDR3 is CASSPNPLNTGELFF. The CDR3 DNA follows: TGCGCCAGCAGCCCGAACCCACTGAACACCGGGGAGCTGTTTTTT. The complete variable domain, with remaining parts taken from reference TRBV5-1 and TRBJ2-2, reads KAGVTQTPRYLIKTRGQQVTLSCSPISGHRSVSWYQQTPGQGLQFLFEYFSETQRNKGNFPGRFSGRQFSNSRSEMNVSTLELGDSALYLCASSPNPLNTGELFFGEGSRLTVL.

This chain connects TRBV12-3 or TRBV12-4 to TRBJ1-6; 10 nucleotides align to TRBD1. The J segment lost 7 bases and the V segment lost 1 base, leaving 7 bases of the junction unmatched. This CDR3 has 17 amino acids. CDR3 nucleotide sequence: TGTGCCAGCAGTTTAGTTATTGGGACAGGGGACAATTCACCCCTCCACTTT. Translated: CASSLVIGTGDNSPLHF.

Many counts were recorded for this clonotype. This chain joins TRBV12-3 or TRBV12-4 and TRBJ2-5; D is perhaps TRBD1 or TRBD2 (5 bases each). With 7 bases removed from V and 1 base from J, the gap between germline ends came to 13 bases. There are 14 residues in the CDR3. CDR3 nucleotides: TGTGCCAGCAACTCCGGGACCCCCCAAGAGACCCAGTACTTC. Its protein is CASNSGTPQETQYF.

The V and J genes are TRBV5-6 and TRBJ2-2; TRBD1 might be the D (5 bases). The CDR3 spans 16 residues. V was pared by 0 bases and J by 3 bases, with 12 bases between. In germline, CDR1 is SGHDT, CDR2 YYEEEE. The CDR3 is CASSLDETEHTGELFF. In DNA form, the CDR3 reads TGTGCCAGCAGCTTGGACGAGACAGAGCACACCGGGGAGCTGTTTTTT.

This clonotype was counted ten times or more. The chain couples TRBV12-3 or TRBV12-4 to TRBJ2-1; unclear D gene. The CDR3 covers 14 residues. Between the trimmed V and J ends, which lost 1 base and 4 bases, there was a span of 8 bases. CDR3 amino acids: CASSLGGLYNEQFF. DNA for the CDR3: TGTGCCAGCAGTTTAGGAGGTCTATACAATGAGCAGTTCTTC.